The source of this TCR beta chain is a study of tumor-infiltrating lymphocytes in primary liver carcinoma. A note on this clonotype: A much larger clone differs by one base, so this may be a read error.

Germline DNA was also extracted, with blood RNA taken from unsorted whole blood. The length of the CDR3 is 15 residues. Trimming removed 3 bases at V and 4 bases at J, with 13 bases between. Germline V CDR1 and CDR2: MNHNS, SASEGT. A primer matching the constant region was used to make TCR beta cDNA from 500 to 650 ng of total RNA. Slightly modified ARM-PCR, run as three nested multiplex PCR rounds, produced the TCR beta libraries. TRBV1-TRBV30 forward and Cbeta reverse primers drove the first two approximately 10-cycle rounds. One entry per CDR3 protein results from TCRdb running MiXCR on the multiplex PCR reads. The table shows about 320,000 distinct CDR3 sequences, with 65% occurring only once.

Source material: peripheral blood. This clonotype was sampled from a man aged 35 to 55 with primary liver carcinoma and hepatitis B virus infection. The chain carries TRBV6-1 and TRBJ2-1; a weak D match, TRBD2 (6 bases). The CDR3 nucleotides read TGTGCCAGCAGTGAGTTAGCGGTAGGTTACAATGAGCAGTTCTTC. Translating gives CASSELAVGYNEQFF.